Detailed here is one T cell receptor (beta chain). As yet, its antigen is unknown. The record originates from a study of Ad26.COV2.S vaccination and SARS-CoV-2 variants. About the research overall: Among those in the COV1001 Ad26.COV2.S trial arm was the donor. Study results and limitations: Breadth and depth estimates from TCRs may understate total T cell responses.

Sequencing used immunoSEQ multiplex PCR; TCRdb keeps in-frame clones, though not all of them. The table lists around 300,000 clones, 88% of them singletons, with 6.4% in the top ten. The CDR3 totals 15 residues. V was clipped by 1 base and J by 7 bases, with 13 bases between them. The V gene's germline CDR1 is LGHDT and CDR2 YNNKEL (reference sequence). Treatment meaning: roughly 18 received Ad26.COV2.S at low or high dose, single or two shots; 5 received placebo; per-sample allocation not given. On day 63 after the first injection, vaccine and placebo recipients gave samples. The donor's status was that of an adult aged 18-55 years in Boston.

This clonotype was obtained from a person between 18 and 65 years old who received the Ad26.COV2.S COVID-19 vaccine or a placebo. The chain is built from TRBV3-1 (or the pseudogene TRBV3-2) and TRBJ1-4; possible D gene TRBD1, 5 bases. The specimen was peripheral blood, collected in a trial of Ad26.COV2.S vaccine versus placebo. In nucleotides, the CDR3 is TGTGCCAGCAGCCAAGGGGGGGGTTCGAGTGAAAAACTGTTTTTT. Encoded protein: CASSQGGGSSEKLFF.